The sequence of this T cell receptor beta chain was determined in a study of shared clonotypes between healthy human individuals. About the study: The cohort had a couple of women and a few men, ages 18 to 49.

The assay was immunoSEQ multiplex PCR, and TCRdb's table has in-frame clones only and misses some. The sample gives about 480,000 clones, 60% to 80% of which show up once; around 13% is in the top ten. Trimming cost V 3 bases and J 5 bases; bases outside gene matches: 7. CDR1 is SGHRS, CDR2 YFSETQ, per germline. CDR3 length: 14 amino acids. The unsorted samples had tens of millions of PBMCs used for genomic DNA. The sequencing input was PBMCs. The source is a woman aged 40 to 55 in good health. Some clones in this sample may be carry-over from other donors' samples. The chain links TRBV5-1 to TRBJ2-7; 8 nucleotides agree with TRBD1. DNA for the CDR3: TGCGCCAGCAGCTGGACAGGGATTCGCGACGAGCAGTACTTC. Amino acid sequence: CASSWTGIRDEQYF. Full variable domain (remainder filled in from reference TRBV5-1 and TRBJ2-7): KAGVTQTPRYLIKTRGQQVTLSCSPISGHRSVSWYQQTPGQGLQFLFEYFSETQRNKGNFPGRFSGRQFSNSRSEMNVSTLELGDSALYLCASSWTGIRDEQYFGPGTRLTVT.